The clone carrying this T cell receptor (beta chain) showed up many times. Its antigen is not identified. Unique molecular identifiers were built into the TCRbeta library. TCRdb re-derived calls from the PCR reads in MiXCR, one entry per CDR3 protein. The table shows 330,000 or so distinct CDR3 sequences, with over 9% occurring only once. These data originate in a study of T-cell reconstitution after alpha-beta-depleted transplantation in children. General study findings and limits: T-cell numbers and diversity one year post-transplant derived largely from freshly generated T cells. Certain patients had high TCRbeta diversity at day 60, and it came from recipient T cells and thymic progenitors that survived. Several hundred rapidly expanded clones from non-depleted graft cells reportedly supplied alpha-beta T cells about two months post-transplant.

The CDR3 runs to 15 residues. V dropped 1 base and J dropped 1 base, with 8 bases sitting between them. CDR1 and CDR2 (germline): SGHTA, FQGNSA. The sequence was obtained from a boy under three years old with acute myeloid leukemia, due to receive a stem cell transplant. The source material was PBMCs, sampled before TCRalphabeta/CD19-depleted stem cell transplant. V usage is TRBV7-2 and J usage is TRBJ1-5, with D maybe TRBD1 (5 bases). CDR3 region: CASSLGGRSNQPQHF. The CDR3 region has the DNA TGTGCCAGCAGCTTAGGGGGACGCAGCAATCAGCCCCAGCATTTT.